Detailed here is one TCR beta chain. The specificity of this receptor is unknown. Base qualities are missing; no much larger clone stands one base away. After around ten days of culture, CD4+ T cells were isolated with the EasySep CD4+ T cell isolation kit. Participants received two doses of either the BNT162b2 or the mRNA-1273 mRNA SARS-CoV-2 vaccine. None of the healthy vaccine recipients had a prior SARS-CoV-2 infection, which was confirmed by nucleocapsid antibody tests that came back negative both before and after vaccination. Half of the culture medium was replaced with fresh IL-2-containing medium on days 3 and 7. Unless otherwise noted, each peptide stimulation condition was cultured in triplicate wells. Using Ficoll-Paque Plus gradient centrifugation, PBMC were separated from whole blood and then either used fresh or cryopreserved at -140C. Genomic DNA was extracted from cultured CD4+ T cells with the QIAamp micro DNA kit.

The library relied on the immunoSEQ multiplex PCR assay. TCR beta CDR3 sequencing was performed on DNA from the cultured, isolated CD4+ T cells. In the paper's pipeline: The analysis removed non-productive TCR sequences, trimmed reads to the CDR3 region, and retained only CDR3s that were 7 or more amino acids long. Antigen-specific clonotypes were identified with the MANAFEST web app by comparing expansion in peptide wells against reference cultures. To count as positive, a clone had to show expansion at FDR<0.05 compared with the reference and with all other wells, an odds ratio above 5, and a frequency above 0.1% in two replicate wells. A clonotype was defined as cross-reactive if the clonotype was significantly expanded both in SARS-CoV-2 spike wells and in at least one common cold coronavirus spike condition. Using the stringdist R package, CDR3 similarity was measured by Levenshtein distance, and unrooted trees were constructed with ape in R 3.6.1. As stored in TCRdb, this immuneACCESS dataset retains in-frame rearrangements with V and J assigned. A fraction of the clones does not appear; measured against another copy, unresolved V genes explain less than half of the discrepancy, and the remainder lacks a known reason. The D gene and trimming were derived from the DNA, and the V and J assignments and clone size from that table. The sample includes fewer than 85,000 clones, with around 70% observed a single time. The ten largest make up around 2.4% of the sample.

Taken from the germline V gene, the CDR1 and CDR2 loops are SGHVS and FQNEAQ. V was cut back by 5 bases and J by 5 bases, leaving a gap of 15 bases between them. Counted from cysteine to phenylalanine, this CDR3 has 15 amino acids. Just the 45-base CDR3 DNA is kept, in frame starting at base 1. The source of the sample is a study of vaccination effects on CD4 cells after COVID-19 (dated by TCRdb to 2022 to 2024). A note on the overall study: To identify antigen-specific CD4+ T cell clonotypes by their expansion, the ViraFEST assay first stimulated PBMC with viral peptide pools and then applied TCR sequencing. Across the study, the median time from the second dose to post-vaccine sampling was 72 days (range 14 to 241). Some 2 million PBMC per well were cultured with approximately 10 ug/ml peptides in IMDM containing around 4.6% human AB serum, around 10 IU/ml IL-2 and gentamicin. A total of 10 COVID-19 convalescent patients and several SARS-CoV-2-naive healthy vaccine recipients were included in the full study. SARS-CoV-2 spike-specific CD4+ TCR repertoires were compared before and after mRNA vaccination in COVID-19 convalescent patients and in infection-naive vaccine recipients. In the study, cultures from other donors were sequenced using the Oncomine TCR Beta short-read assay on an Illumina iSeq 100. The paper's findings and limits, for the study overall: Among healthy vaccine recipients, nearly all vaccine-induced clones were SARS-CoV-2 mono-reactive, and only 1 of 255 was cross-reactive with common cold coronaviruses. Limitations of the study were the small number of convalescent patients and the absence of early post-infection timepoints. Clones induced by infection and clones induced by vaccination both contracted markedly at late timepoints after vaccination, which fits with T cell responses waning over time.

This specimen was CD4+ T cells from PBMCs cultured without peptide, taken after COVID-19 vaccination. In this chain, TRBV7-8 is recombined with TRBJ1-4; TRBD1 is a possible D gene, resting on 5 matching bases. The clonotype originates from a human donor who received a COVID-19 vaccine. The DNA reads as follows: TGTGCCAGCAGCCGAGCCGGGACGGTGAATGAAAAACTGTTTTTT. Protein translation: CASSRAGTVNEKLFF. Here the CDR3 is joined to the reference TRBV7-8 and TRBJ1-4 genes, and the full variable domain is: GAGVSQSPRYKVAKRGQDVALRCDPISGHVSLFWYQQALGQGPEFLTYFQNEAQLDKSGLPSDRFFAERPEGSVSTLKIQRTQQEDSAVYLCASSRAGTVNEKLFFGSGTQLSVL.